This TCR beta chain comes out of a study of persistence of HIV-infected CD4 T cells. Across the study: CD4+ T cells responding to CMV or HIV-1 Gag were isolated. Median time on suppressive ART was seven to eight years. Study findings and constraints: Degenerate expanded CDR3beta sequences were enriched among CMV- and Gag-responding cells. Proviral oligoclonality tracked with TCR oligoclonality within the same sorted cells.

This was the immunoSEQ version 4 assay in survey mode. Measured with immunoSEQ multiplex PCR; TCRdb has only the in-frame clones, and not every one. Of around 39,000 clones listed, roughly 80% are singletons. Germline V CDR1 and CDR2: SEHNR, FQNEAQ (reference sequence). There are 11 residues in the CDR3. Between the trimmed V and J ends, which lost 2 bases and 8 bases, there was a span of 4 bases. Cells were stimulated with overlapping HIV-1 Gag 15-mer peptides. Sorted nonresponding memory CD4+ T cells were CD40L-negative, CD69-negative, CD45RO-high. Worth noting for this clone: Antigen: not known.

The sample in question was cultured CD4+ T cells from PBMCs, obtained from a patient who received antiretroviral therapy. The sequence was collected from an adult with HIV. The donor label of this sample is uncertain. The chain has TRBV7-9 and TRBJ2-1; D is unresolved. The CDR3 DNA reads TGTGCCAGCAGCTTAATCGATGAGCAGTTCTTC. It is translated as CASSLIDEQFF.